This T cell receptor (beta chain) originates from a study of tumor-infiltrating lymphocytes in oesophageal squamous cell carcinoma. This clonotype was picked up a small number of times. The CDR3 carries no conserved terminal phenylalanine or tryptophan, so it likely arises from a read error. Because the CDR3's place on the DNA is in doubt, the DNA is left out and the CDR3 is given as listed by TCRdb. One entry per CDR3 protein, called by TCRdb with MiXCR from the PCR reads. The repertoire holds roughly 21,000 distinct CDR3 sequences, with more than 30% as singletons. The germline V gene has CDR1 SGHKS and CDR2 YYEKEE (reference sequence). Both ends counted, the CDR3 spans 8 residues.

Sequenced input: esophageal tumor tissue. This sequence was found in a male donor with esophageal squamous cell carcinoma. The V call is TRBV5-5, the J call TRBJ2-1. This CDR3 reads CASSLRGS.